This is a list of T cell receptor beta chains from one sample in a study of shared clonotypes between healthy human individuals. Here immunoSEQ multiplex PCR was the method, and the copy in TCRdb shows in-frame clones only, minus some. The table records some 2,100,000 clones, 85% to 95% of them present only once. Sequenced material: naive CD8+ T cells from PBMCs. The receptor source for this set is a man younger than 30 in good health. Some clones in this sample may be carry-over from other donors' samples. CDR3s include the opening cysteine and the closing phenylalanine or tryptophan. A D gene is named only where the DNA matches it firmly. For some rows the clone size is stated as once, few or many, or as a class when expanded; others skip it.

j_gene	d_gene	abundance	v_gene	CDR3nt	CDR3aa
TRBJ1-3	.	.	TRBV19	TGTGCCAGTAGTCCCCGACAGGATCCTGGAAACACCATATATTTT	CASSPRQDPGNTIYF
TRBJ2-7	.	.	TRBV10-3	TGTGCCATCAGTGAGTCGGGCCGACGCTACGAGCAGTACTTC	CAISESGRRYEQYF
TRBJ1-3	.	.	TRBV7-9	TGTGCCAGCAGCCCCCGTTCTGGGGGTCCCGGAAACACCATATATTTT	CASSPRSGGPGNTIYF
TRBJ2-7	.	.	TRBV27	TGTGCCAGCAGTCCCTCTTTTGCTGACCGGGCCTACGAGCAGTACTTC	CASSPSFADRAYEQYF
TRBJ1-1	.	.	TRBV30	TGTGCCTACCAGGGGATCAGTCGGACTGAAGCTTTCTTT	CAYQGISRTEAFF
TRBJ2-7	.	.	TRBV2	TGTGCCAGCTTCCACCCGGGACATGAAGGCCCGACGCATATATACGAGCAGTACTTC	CASFHPGHEGPTHIYEQYF
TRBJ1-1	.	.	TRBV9	TGTGCCAGCGGGTCAGGGATAAGGAACACTGAAGCTTTCTTT	CASGSGIRNTEAFF
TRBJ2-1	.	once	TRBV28	TGTGCCAGCAGTACCAAGGACATACCTGGAGATGAGCAGTTCTTC	CASSTKDIPGDEQFF
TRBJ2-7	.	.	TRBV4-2	TGTGCCAGCAGCCAATCGCCCCACGAGCAGTACTTC	CASSQSPHEQYF
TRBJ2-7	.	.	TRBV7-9	TGTGCCAGCAGCCCCGGTGGTTTTTCCTACGAGCAGTACTTC	CASSPGGFSYEQYF
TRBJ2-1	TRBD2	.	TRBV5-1	TGCGCCAGCAGCTTGGGGGTCGGGAGGGCCGGAAATGAGCAGTTCTTC	CASSLGVGRAGNEQFF
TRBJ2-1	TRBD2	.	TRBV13	TGTGCCAGCAGCTCCGGACTAGGTAGATCCGGTGAGCAGTTCTTC	CASSSGLGRSGEQFF
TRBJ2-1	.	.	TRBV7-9	TGTGCCAGCAGCTTATTTGGTAATGAGCAGTTCTTC	CASSLFGNEQFF
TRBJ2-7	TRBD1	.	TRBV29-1	TGCAGCGTTGCAGGGGGCCAGTCCTACGAGCAGTACTTC	CSVAGGQSYEQYF
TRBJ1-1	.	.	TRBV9	TGTGCCAGCAGCCCCCGGGACTTTAGTGAAGCTTTCTTT	CASSPRDFSEAFF
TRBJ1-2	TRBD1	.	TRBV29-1	TGCAGCGTTGCGGACAGGATTAACTATGGCTACACCTTC	CSVADRINYGYTF
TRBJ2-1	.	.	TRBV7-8	TGTGCCAGCAGCTTACGCGGGACGTCCTACAATGAGCAGTTCTTC	CASSLRGTSYNEQFF
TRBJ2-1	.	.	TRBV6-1	TGTGCCAGCAGTGAAGATGTTGGAGGCTCCTACAATGAGCAGTTCTTC	CASSEDVGGSYNEQFF
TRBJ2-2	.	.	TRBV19	TGTGCCAGTAGTATTTGGGGGTCGAACACCGGGGAGCTGTTTTTT	CASSIWGSNTGELFF
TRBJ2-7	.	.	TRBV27	TGTGCCAGCAGTCCAGACAGGGAGCGGGAGAAGTACGAGCAGTACTTC	CASSPDREREKYEQYF
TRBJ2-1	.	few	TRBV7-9	TGTGCCAGCAGCTTAGATTACAATGAGCAGTTCTTC	CASSLDYNEQFF
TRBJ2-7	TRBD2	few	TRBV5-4	TGTGCCAGCGGACTAGAGGAGCAGTACTTC	CASGLEEQYF
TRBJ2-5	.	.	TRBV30	TGTGCCTGGAGTGTGGGCGTCGGGGAGACCCAGTACTTC	CAWSVGVGETQYF
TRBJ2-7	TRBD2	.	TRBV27	TGTGCCAGCAGTTTACTGGCTAGCGGTTACGAGCAGTACTTC	CASSLLASGYEQYF
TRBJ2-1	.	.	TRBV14	TGTGCCAGCAGTCTCCGGGACCGGGCCTACAATGAGCAGTTCTTC	CASSLRDRAYNEQFF
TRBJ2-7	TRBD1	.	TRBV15	TGTGCCACCAGCAGACTCCGGGACAGGGAATACGAGCAGTACTTC	CATSRLRDREYEQYF
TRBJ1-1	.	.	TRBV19	TGTGCCACCAATACTCGGGGGAACACTGAAGCTTTCTTT	CATNTRGNTEAFF
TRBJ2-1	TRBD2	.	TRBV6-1	TGTGCCAGCGGAAGCGGGAGGGCCTACAATGAGCAGTTCTTC	CASGSGRAYNEQFF
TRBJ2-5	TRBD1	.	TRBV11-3	TGTGCCAGCAGCTTAGATCCCCCGGGACAGGGTAAAGAGACCCAGTACTTC	CASSLDPPGQGKETQYF
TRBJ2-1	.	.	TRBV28	TGTGCCAGCAGTACAGCCTACCAGCAGTTCTTC	CASSTAYQQFF
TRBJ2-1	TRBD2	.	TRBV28	TGTGCCAGCAGTCCAGGAACTAGCGGCAACTACAATGAGCAGTTCTTC	CASSPGTSGNYNEQFF
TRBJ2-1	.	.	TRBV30	TGTGCCTGGAGTGTCCGGTTCAATGAGCAGTTCTTC	CAWSVRFNEQFF
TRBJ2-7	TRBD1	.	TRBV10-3	TGTGCCGCCTTGGGACAGGGACCGCTACCTTGGGAGCAGTACTTC	CAALGQGPLPWEQYF
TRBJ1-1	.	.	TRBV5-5	TGTGCCAGCACCCCGGAGGCCTACACTGAAGCTTTCTTT	CASTPEAYTEAFF
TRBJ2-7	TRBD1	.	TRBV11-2	TGTGCCAGCCGGGACAGGATCATCTCCTACGAGCAGTACTTC	CASRDRIISYEQYF
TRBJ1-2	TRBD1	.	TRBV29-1	TGCAGCGTTAAACTTCCGACAGGGGCTAACTATGGCTACACCTTC	CSVKLPTGANYGYTF
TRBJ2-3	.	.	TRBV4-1	TGCGCCAGCAGCCAAGCCCCAGTAGATACGCAGTATTTT	CASSQAPVDTQYF
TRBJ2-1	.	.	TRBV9	TGTGCCAGCAGCGTAGAGAGATACAATGAGCAGTTCTTC	CASSVERYNEQFF
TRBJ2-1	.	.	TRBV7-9	TGTGCCAGCATCGCCCTCGATGAGCAGTTCTTC	CASIALDEQFF
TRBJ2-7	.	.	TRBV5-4	TGTGCCAGCAGCTTGGGCTTAAACGAGCAGTACTTC	CASSLGLNEQYF
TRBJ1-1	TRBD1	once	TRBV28	TGTGCCAGCAGTTTCCCAGGGGGCGGCTCTGAAGCTTTCTTT	CASSFPGGGSEAFF
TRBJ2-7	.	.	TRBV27	TGTGCCAGCAGTTTACAAGGGGCCCTCACCTACGAGCAGTACTTC	CASSLQGALTYEQYF
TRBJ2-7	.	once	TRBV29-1	TGCAGCGCTCTTGACAGTCTCTCCTACGAGCAGTACTTC	CSALDSLSYEQYF